This T cell receptor (beta chain) emerged from a study of blood T cell repertoires in COVID-19. V was clipped by 7 bases and J by 2 bases, with 19 bases between them. Germline V CDR1 and CDR2: SGHAT, FQNNGV. The CDR3 runs 16 residues. Sequenced by immunoSEQ multiplex PCR; TCRdb stores in-frame clones only, minus some. Of about 100,000 clones listed, about 90% are singletons. V usage is TRBV11-2 and J usage is TRBJ2-3, with D tentatively TRBD2 (5 bases). The sequence derives from a man aged 30 to 45 in a cohort sampled during active COVID-19. Sequencing used peripheral blood. CDR3 sequence: CASIPVYRGVTDTQYF. The CDR3 DNA follows: TGTGCCAGCATCCCGGTATATCGGGGAGTCACAGATACGCAGTATTTT.